The TCR beta chain described here comes from a study of early T cells in non-severe SARS-CoV-2 infection. Study results and caveats: Private and CD4 specificities were missed by VDJdb matching, skewed to anti-spike CD8.

Each cDNA molecule carried a unique molecular identifier. TCRdb re-called the 5' RACE reads through MiXCR, storing one row per CDR3 protein. The data show fewer than 65,000 distinct CDR3 sequences, with 9.3% seen just once and less than 25% held by the top ten. This clonotype appeared many times. Its antigen is currently unknown. The receptor's source is an adult who was a healthcare worker with PCR-confirmed SARS-CoV-2 infection or an uninfected control (not recorded which). The sequenced sample was whole blood.

The CDR3 here is CASSLTSGSTDTQYF. CDR3 sequence (DNA): TGTGCCAGCAGCCTGACTAGCGGGAGCACAGATACGCAGTATTTT. V is TRBV7-3 and J is TRBJ2-3; 10 bases fit TRBD2. Trimming at V came to 5 bases and at J to 0 bases, leaving 2 bases not matched to a gene. The CDR3 runs 15 residues. CDR1 SGHTA and CDR2 FQGTGA come from the germline V gene.